Only a few counts were recorded for the clone carrying this T cell receptor beta chain. In germline, CDR1 is SGDLS, CDR2 YYNGEE. The CDR3 has 16 amino acids. The V gene lost 4 bases and the J gene lost 3 bases, with 17 bases spanning the gap. This sample is drawn from a study of blood T cell repertoires in COVID-19. Overall study: From the United States, Italy and Spain came samples of acute and convalescent COVID-19. In each case, the material was cDNA or gDNA derived from T cells, B-cell-depleted T cells, or PBMCs.

Method: immunoSEQ multiplex PCR; TCRdb's copy keeps in-frame clones and lacks some. The repertoire holds around 79,000 clones, with 65% to 90% as singletons. Material: peripheral blood. The TCR was taken from a woman aged 60-75 years with acute or convalescent COVID-19. The chain has TRBV9 and TRBJ1-3; a weak D match, TRBD1 (6 bases). CDR3 DNA: TGTGCCAGCAGCCCCACTTGGGAGGGGGTTGGAAACACCATATATTTT. Its translation is CASSPTWEGVGNTIYF. The complete variable domain, with remaining parts taken from reference TRBV9 and TRBJ1-3, reads DSGVTQTPKHLITATGQRVTLRCSPRSGDLSVYWYQQSLDQGLQFLIQYYNGEERAKGNILERFSAQQFPDLHSELNLSSLELGDSALYFCASSPTWEGVGNTIYFGEGSWLTVV.